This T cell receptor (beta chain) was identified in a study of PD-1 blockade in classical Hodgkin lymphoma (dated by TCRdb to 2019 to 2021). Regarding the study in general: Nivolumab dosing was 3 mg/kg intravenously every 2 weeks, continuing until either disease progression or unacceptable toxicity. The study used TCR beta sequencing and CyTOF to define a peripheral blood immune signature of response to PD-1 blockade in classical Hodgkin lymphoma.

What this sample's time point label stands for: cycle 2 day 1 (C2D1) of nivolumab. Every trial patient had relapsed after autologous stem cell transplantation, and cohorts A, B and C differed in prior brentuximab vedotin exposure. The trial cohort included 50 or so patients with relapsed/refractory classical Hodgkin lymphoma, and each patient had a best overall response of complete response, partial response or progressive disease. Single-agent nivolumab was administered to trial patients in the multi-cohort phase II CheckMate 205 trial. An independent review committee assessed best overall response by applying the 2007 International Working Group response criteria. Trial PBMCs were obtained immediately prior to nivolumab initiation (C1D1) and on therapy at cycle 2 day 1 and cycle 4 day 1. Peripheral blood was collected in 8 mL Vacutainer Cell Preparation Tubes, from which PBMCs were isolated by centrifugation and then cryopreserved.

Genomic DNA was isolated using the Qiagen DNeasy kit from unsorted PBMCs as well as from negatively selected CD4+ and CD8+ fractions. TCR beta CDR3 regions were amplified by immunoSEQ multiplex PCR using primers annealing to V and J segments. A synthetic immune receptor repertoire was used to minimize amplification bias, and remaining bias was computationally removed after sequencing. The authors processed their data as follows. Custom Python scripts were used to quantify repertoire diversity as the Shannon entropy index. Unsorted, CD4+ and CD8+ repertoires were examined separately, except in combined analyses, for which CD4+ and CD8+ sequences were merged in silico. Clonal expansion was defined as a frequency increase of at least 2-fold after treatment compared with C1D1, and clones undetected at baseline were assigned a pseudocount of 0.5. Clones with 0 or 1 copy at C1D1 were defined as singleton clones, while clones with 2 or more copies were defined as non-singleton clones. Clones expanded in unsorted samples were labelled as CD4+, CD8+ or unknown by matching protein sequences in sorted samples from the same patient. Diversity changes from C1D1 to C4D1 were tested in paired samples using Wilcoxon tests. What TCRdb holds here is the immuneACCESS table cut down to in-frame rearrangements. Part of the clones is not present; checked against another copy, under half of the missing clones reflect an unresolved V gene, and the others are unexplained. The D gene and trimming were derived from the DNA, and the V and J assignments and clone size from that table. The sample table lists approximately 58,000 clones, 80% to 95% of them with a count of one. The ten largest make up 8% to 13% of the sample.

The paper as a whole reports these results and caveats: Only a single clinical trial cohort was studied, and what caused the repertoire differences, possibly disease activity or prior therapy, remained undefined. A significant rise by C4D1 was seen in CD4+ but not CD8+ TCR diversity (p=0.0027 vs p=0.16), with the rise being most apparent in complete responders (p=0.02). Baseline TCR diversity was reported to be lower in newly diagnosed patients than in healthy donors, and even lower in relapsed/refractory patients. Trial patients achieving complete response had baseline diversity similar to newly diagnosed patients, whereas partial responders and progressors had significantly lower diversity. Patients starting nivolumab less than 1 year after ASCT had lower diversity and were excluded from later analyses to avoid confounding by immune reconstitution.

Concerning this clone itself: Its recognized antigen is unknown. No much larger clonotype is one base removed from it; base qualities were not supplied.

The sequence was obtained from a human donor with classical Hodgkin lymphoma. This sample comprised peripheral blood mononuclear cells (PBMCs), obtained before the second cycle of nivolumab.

The bases read TGTGCCAGCAATCCAATGACAGGCCCGTATGGCTACACCTTC. This encodes CASNPMTGPYGYTF. The chain links TRBV6-5 with TRBJ1-2; the D segment could be TRBD1, given 6 matching bases. V lost 7 bases and J lost 5 bases; the stretch between them is 17 bases long. Reading the germline V gene gives CDR1 MNHEY and CDR2 SVGAGI. The CDR3 numbers 14 residues from cysteine through phenylalanine. The CDR3 DNA has 42 bases and is translated from base 1.